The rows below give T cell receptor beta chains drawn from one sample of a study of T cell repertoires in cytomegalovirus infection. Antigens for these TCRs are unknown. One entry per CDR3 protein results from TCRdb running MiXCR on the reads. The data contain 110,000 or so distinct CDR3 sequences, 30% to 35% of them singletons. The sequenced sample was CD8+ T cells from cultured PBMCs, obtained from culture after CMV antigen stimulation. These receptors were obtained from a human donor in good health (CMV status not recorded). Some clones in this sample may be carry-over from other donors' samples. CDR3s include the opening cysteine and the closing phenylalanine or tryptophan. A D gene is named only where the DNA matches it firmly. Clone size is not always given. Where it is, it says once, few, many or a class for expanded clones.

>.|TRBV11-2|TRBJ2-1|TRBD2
TGTGCCAGCACCCCGGGGGGTCCATACAATGAGCAGTTCTTC
CASTPGGPYNEQFF
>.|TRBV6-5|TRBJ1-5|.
TGTGCCAGCGGGTGGGGTTATAGCAATCAGCCCCAGCATTTT
CASGWGYSNQPQHF
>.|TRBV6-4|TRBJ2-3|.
TGTGCCAGCAGTGACTCGGGGGACACAGATACGCAGTATTTT
CASSDSGDTDTQYF
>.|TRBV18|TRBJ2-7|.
TGTGCCAGCTCACTCACCCCCGGGGCAGGGGCCTACGAGCAGTACTTC
CASSLTPGAGAYEQYF
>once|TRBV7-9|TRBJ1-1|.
TGTGCCAGCAGCCCGGAGGGAGGCACTGAAGCTTTCTTT
CASSPEGGTEAFF
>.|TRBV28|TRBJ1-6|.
TGTGCCAGCAGTTTATTTGAAACAGCGGGAGGCCAAAATTCACCCCTCCACTTT
CASSLFETAGGQNSPLHF
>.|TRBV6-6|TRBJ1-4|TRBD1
TGTGCCAGCCAGGGGGCGGTGCATGAAAAACTGTTTTTT
CASQGAVHEKLFF
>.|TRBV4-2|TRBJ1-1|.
TGTGCCAGCAGCCAAGATCCTGGCATAGGGAGCACTGAAGCTTTCTTT
CASSQDPGIGSTEAFF
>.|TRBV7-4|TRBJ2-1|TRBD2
TGTGCCAGCAGCTACACCGGGACTAGCGCTAATGAGCAGTTCTTC
CASSYTGTSANEQFF
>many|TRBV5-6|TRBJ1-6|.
TGTGCCAGCAGCTTGGGAGGACAGATTTATAATTCACCCCTCCACTTT
CASSLGGQIYNSPLHF
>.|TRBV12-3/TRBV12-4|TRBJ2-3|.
TGTGCCAGCAGTCCGACTGGCGGGGGCCTTCGGAATACGCAGTATTTT
CASSPTGGGLRNTQYF
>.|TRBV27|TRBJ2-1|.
TGTGCCAGCACTTCCTGGGGCAGGGAATACAATGAGCAGTTCTTC
CASTSWGREYNEQFF
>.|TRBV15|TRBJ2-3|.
TGTGCCACCAGCAGAGGGTTTCGGACGGACGCAGATCCAGATACGCAGTATTTT
CATSRGFRTDADPDTQYF
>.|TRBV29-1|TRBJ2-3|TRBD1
TGCAGCGGAACAGGGGGAGAGGTGGCAGATACGCAGTATTTT
CSGTGGEVADTQYF
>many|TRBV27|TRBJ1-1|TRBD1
TGTGCCAGCAGTTTATCGCGGGGACAGGGCGCAGGAGAGCACACTGAAGCTTTCTTT
CASSLSRGQGAGEHTEAFF
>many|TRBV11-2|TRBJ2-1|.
TGTGCCAGCACCTTCCAAGGAGGGCTGAGCCCCTACAATGAGCAGTTCTTC
CASTFQGGLSPYNEQFF
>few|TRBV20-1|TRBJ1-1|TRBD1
TGCAGTGCTAAAGGAGACAGGGCCACTGAAGCTTTCTTT
CSAKGDRATEAFF
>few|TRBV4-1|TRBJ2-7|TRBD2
TGCGCCAGCAGCCAAGGAAGCGGGGGAACCTACGAGCAGTACTTC
CASSQGSGGTYEQYF
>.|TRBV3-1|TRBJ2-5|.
TGTGCCAGCAGCCAAGGGGGTGGGGGGACCCAGACCCAGTACTTC
CASSQGGGGTQTQYF
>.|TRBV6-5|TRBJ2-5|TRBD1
TGTGCCAGCAGTTACGGTTCAGGGGGAGAGACCCAGTACTTC
CASSYGSGGETQYF
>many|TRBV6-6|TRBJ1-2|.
TGTGCCAGCAGCCCCCCGGGTTACTATGGCTACACCTTC
CASSPPGYYGYTF
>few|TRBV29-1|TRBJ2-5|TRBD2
TGCAGCTTCAAAAGGGAGGGGTCAGAGACCCAGTACTTC
CSFKREGSETQYF
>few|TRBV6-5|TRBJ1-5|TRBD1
TGTGCCAGCAGTTCCGACAGGGGGCTTCATCAGCCCCAGCATTTT
CASSSDRGLHQPQHF
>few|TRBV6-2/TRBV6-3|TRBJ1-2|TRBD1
TGTGCCAGCAGCCATAAAACAGGGGAAGACTATGGCTACACCTTC
CASSHKTGEDYGYTF
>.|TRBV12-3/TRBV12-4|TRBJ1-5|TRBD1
TGTGCCAGCGGCCAGGGGGTGGTCGTTAATCAGCCCCAGCATTTT
CASGQGVVVNQPQHF
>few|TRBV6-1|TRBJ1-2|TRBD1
TGTGCCAGCAGGCCCACCTGGGACAGGGGCGATGGCTACACCTTC
CASRPTWDRGDGYTF
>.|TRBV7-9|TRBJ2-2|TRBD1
TGTGCCAGCAGCAGTACCCTCCCGGGACAGGGGCCCACCGGGGAGCTGTTTTTT
CASSSTLPGQGPTGELFF
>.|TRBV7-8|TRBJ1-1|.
TGTGCCAGCAGCTTAGCGATTACCAGGACGCTAAACACTGAAGCTTTCTTT
CASSLAITRTLNTEAFF
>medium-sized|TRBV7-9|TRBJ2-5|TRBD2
TGTGCCAGCAGCGACTTACTAGCGGGGGGCCACCAAGAGACCCAGTACTTC
CASSDLLAGGHQETQYF
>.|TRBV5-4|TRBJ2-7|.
TGTGCCAGCAGCTTGGCCCTGGGCAGGGGCGAGCAGTACTTC
CASSLALGRGEQYF
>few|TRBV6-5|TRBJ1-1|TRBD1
TGTGCCAGCAGTTACTCGCGATCAGGGGGCGGGATGAACACTGAAGCTTTCTTT
CASSYSRSGGGMNTEAFF
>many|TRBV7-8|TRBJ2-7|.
TGTGCCAGCAGCCCAGGGGTCTCCTACGAGCAGTACTTC
CASSPGVSYEQYF
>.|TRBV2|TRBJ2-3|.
TGTGCCAGCTATTGGGCACGGGGCACAGATACGCAGTATTTT
CASYWARGTDTQYF
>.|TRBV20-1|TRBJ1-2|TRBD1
TGCAGTGCTACCGGACAGGGGGTGTCGGACTATGGCTACACCTTC
CSATGQGVSDYGYTF
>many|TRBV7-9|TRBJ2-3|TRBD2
TGTGCCAGCAGCCTGGACGGGGGGAATACGCAGTATTTT
CASSLDGGNTQYF
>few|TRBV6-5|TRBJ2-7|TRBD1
TGTGCCAGCAGTTCGGGGACAGGGACCGAGCAGTACTTC
CASSSGTGTEQYF
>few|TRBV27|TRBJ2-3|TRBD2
TGTGCCAGCAGTATCTTCGGCGGGGGGGCCTCAGATACGCAGTATTTT
CASSIFGGGASDTQYF
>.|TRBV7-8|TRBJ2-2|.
TGTGCCAGCAGCTTAGATCCGGGGAACCCGAACACCGGGGAGCTGTTTTTT
CASSLDPGNPNTGELFF
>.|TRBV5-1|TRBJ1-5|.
TGCGCCAGAAGCTTGCCCAGGGATGGCAATCAGCCCCAGCATTTT
CARSLPRDGNQPQHF
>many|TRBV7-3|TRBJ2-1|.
TGTGCCAGCAAAATGGGGGGTCGGGGGCATGAGCAGTTCTTC
CASKMGGRGHEQFF
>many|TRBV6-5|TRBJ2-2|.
TGCGCGGCGGGCCCGAACACCGGGGAGCTGTTTTTT
CAAGPNTGELFF
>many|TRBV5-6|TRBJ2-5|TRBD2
TGTGCCAGCAGCTTGGGGACTAGCGGGATGGAGACCCAGTACTTC
CASSLGTSGMETQYF
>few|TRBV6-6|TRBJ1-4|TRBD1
TGTGCCAGCAGTTACGTACAGGGGCTCGGCCAAGAAAAACTGTTTTTT
CASSYVQGLGQEKLFF
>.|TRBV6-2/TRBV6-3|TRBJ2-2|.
TGTGCCAGCAGAGACCATGGACTCCACACCGGGGAGCTGTTTTTT
CASRDHGLHTGELFF
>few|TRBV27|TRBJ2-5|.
TGTGCCAGCAGTGCCAGGGGGACCCAGTACTTC
CASSARGTQYF
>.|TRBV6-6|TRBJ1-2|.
TGTGCCAGCGAAAAGGACACCTACTATGGCTACACCTTC
CASEKDTYYGYTF
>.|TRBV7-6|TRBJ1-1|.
TGTGCCAGCAGCTTAGCGGGACGGTCCACCGAAGCTTTCTTT
CASSLAGRSTEAFF
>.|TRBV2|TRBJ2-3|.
TGTGCCAGCAGTGAAGGAGGCAACCCAGGGGATACGCAGTATTTT
CASSEGGNPGDTQYF